The source of this T cell receptor (beta chain) is a study of T-cell memory formation after mild COVID-19 listed by TCRdb under 2021. Study-wide context: TCR sequence clusters from the two donors were found to be largely donor specific. T-cell clones expanding and contracting after mild COVID-19 in a couple of donors were tracked by longitudinal TCRalpha and TCRbeta repertoire sequencing. The cohort was made up of two young adult volunteers, one female and one male, who were previously healthy.

Results and caveats for the whole study, not just this receptor: Balanced CD4/CD8 phenotypes were observed for clones contracting from day 15 to 85, whereas a bias towards CD4+ was observed for a second wave of clones expanding from day 15 to 37. Contracting CD4+ clones were found mainly in CM and EM memory subsets, while CD8+ clones were enriched in EMRA. The study included only a couple of mild cases, and larger cohorts that include severe cases with pre-infection samples were judged to be necessary. Whether the second-wave clones peaking on day 37 were SARS-CoV-2 specific was not confirmed. Some responding clones were detected in pre-infection memory, suggesting pre-existing cross-reactive memory T cells joined the SARS-CoV-2 response.

PBMCs were isolated by Ficoll-Paque density gradient centrifugation. V is pared back by 0 bases and J by 6 bases, with 8 bases lying between the germline termini. Reading the germline V gene gives CDR1 ENHRY and CDR2 SYGVKD. The CDR3 measures 14 amino acids from cysteine to phenylalanine. The kept DNA is CDR3 alone, 42 bases in frame from the first base. The instrument was an Illumina NovaSeq 6000. cDNA libraries for TCRalpha and TCRbeta were prepared by 5'RACE using constant-segment primers, with sample barcodes and unique molecular identifiers added. Trizol reagent was used to extract RNA from every sample. Amplification of the libraries took two PCR steps, and the second step added a second sample barcode plus Illumina TruSeq adapters. Sequencing of the libraries was done on an Illumina NovaSeq, producing 2 x 150 bp paired-end reads. The authors processed their data as follows. The reads were demultiplexed and collapsed into UMI-guided consensus sequences using migec v1.2.7. With mixcr v2.1.11, UMI consensuses were aligned to TRA and TRB V and J templates and assembled into clonotypes. Clonotypes were classified as expanded or contracted when called significant by both edgeR and NoisET, with noise models trained on biological replicates. For edgeR calls, the cutoffs were a false discovery rate-adjusted p below 0.01 and a log2 fold-change threshold of 1. As an exploratory analysis of dynamics, max-normalized trajectories of the 1000 most abundant clonotypes were examined with PCA combined with hierarchical clustering. Separately sequenced CD4+ and CD8+ repertoires were used to assign the CD4 or CD8 phenotype of responding clones. The public reads were reprocessed in TCRdb via fastp at Q25 and MiXCR, keeping in-frame beta chains. Each entry merges the rows of one CDR3 protein and shows their most common DNA and genes. V and J calls and clone size were set by TCRdb, not the authors. The sample profile shows about 68,000 distinct CDR3 sequences; roughly 17% of them were found once. The leading ten clones occupy 31% of the sample.

A few counts support this clonotype. Its antigen specificity is not known. Base qualities are missing; no much larger clone stands one base away. Specimen: PBMCs or a T cell subset sorted from them (not recorded which). This clonotype was obtained from an adult woman who had mild COVID-19 (a few samples of this study predate the infection). The sample titles of this study are shuffled in the database, so cell type and time point are left out; the donor was told from shared clones. The V and J segments used are TRBV10-3 and TRBJ2-2; D gene: possibly TRBD1, on 5 matching bases. For the CDR3, the sequence is CAISESKGAGELFF. The DNA reads TGTGCCATCAGTGAGTCGAAAGGGGCCGGGGAGCTGTTTTTT.